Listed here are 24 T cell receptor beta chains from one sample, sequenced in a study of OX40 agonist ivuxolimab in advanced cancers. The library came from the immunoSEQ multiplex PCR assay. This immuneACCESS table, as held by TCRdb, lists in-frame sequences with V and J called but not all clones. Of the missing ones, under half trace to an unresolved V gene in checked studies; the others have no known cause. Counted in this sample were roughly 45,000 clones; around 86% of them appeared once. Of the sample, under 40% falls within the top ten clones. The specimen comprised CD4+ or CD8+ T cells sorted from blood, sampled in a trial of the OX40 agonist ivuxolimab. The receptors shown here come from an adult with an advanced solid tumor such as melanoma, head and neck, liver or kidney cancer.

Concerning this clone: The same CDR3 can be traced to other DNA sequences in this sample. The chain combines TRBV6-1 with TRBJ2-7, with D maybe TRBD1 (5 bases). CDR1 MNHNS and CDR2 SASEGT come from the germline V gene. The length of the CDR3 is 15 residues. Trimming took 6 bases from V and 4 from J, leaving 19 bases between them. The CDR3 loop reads CASRPTVWATYEQYF. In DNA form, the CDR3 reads TGTGCCAGCAGGCCGACAGTTTGGGCCACTTACGAGCAGTACTTC.

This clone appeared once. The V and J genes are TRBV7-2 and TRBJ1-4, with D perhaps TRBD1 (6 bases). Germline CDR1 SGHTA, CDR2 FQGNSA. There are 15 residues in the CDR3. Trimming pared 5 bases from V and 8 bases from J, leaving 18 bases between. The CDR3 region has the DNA TGTGCCAGCAGCCCCCGGACAGCCAAGGGGGAAAAACTGTTTTTT. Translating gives CASSPRTAKGEKLFF. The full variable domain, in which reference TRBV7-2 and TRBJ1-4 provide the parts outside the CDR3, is GAGVSQSPSNKVTEKGKDVELRCDPISGHTALYWYRQSLGQGLEFLIYFQGNSAPDKSGLPSDRFSAERTGGSVSTLTIQRTQQEDSAVYLCASSPRTAKGEKLFFGSGTQLSVL.

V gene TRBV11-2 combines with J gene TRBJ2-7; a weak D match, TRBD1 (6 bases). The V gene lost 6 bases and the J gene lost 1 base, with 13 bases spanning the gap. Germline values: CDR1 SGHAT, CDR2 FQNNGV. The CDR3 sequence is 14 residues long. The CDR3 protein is CASSPGQLSYEQYF. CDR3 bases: TGTGCCAGCAGTCCGGGACAACTTTCCTACGAGCAGTACTTC.

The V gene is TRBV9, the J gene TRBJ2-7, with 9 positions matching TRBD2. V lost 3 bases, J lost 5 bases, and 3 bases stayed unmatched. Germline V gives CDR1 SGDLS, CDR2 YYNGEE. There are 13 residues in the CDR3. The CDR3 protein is CASSGSGRDEQYF. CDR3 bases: TGTGCCAGCAGCGGTAGCGGGAGAGACGAGCAGTACTTC.

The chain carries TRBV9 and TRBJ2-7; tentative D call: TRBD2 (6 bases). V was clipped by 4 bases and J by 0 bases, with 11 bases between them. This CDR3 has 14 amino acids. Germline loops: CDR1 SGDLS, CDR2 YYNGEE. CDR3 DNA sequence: TGTGCCAGCAGCCCCCGGGACTTCTCCTACGAGCAGTACTTC. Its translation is CASSPRDFSYEQYF.

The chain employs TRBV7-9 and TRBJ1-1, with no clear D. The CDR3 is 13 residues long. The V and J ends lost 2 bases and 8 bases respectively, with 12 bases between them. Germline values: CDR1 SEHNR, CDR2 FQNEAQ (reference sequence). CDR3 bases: TGTGCCAGCAGCTTATTCTCAGGTGCCGAAGCTTTCTTT. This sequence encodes CASSLFSGAEAFF.

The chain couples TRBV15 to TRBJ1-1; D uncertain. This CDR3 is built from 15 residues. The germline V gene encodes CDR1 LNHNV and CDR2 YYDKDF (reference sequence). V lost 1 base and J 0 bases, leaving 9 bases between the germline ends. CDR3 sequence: CATSRVGPLNTEAFF. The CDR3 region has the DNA TGTGCCACCAGCAGAGTTGGCCCCTTGAACACTGAAGCTTTCTTT.

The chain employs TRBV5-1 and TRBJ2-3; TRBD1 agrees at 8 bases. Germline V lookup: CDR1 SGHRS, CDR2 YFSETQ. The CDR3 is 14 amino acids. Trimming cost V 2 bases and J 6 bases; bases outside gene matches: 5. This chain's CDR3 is CASSFLRGHDTQYF. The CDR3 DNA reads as TGCGCCAGCAGCTTCCTCAGGGGGCACGATACGCAGTATTTT.

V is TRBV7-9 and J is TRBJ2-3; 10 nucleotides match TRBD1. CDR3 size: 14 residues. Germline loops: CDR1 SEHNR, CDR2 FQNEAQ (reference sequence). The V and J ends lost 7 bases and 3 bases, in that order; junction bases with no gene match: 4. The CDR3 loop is CASIRDRGTDTQYF. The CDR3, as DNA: TGTGCCAGCATAAGGGACAGGGGAACAGATACGCAGTATTTT.

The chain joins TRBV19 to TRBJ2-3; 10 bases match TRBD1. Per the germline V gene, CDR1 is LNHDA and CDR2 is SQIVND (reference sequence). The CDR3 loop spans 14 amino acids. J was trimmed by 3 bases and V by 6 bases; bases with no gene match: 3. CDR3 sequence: CASSDRGLTDTQYF. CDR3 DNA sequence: TGTGCCAGTAGCGACAGGGGGCTTACAGATACGCAGTATTTT.

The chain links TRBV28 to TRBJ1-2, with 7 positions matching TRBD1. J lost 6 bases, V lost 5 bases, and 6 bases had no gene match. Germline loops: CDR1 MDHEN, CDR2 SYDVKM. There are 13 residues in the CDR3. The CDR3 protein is CASSLNRGHGYTF. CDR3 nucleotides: TGTGCCAGCAGTCTAAACAGGGGCCATGGCTACACCTTC.

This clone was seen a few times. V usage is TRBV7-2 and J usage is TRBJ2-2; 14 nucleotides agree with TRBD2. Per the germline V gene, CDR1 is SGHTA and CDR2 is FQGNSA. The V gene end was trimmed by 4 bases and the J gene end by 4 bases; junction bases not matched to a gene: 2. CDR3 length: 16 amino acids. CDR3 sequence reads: CASSSGLAGGTGELFF. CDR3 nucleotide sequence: TGTGCCAGCAGCTCCGGACTAGCGGGGGGCACCGGGGAGCTGTTTTTT.

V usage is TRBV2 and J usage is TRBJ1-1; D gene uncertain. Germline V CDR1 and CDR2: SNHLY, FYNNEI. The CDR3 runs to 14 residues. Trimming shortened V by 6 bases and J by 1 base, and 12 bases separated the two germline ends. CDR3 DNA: TGTGCCAGCAGCCCGTCCTGGGGGAACACTGAAGCTTTCTTT. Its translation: CASSPSWGNTEAFF. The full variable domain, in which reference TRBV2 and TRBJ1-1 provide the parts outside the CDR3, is EPEVTQTPSHQVTQMGQEVILRCVPISNHLYFYWYRQILGQKVEFLVSFYNNEISEKSEIFDDQFSVERPDGSNFTLKIRSTKLEDSAMYFCASSPSWGNTEAFFGQGTRLTVV.

In DNA form, the CDR3 reads TGTGCCAGCAGTCGAGGCGGGGAGCTGTTTTTT. Amino acid sequence: CASSRGGELFF. The chain has TRBV7-9 and TRBJ2-2, with D unresolved. The germline V gene has CDR1 SEHNR and CDR2 FQNEAQ (reference sequence). V lost 6 bases and J 7 bases, leaving 6 bases between the germline ends. CDR3 length: 11 residues. The full variable domain, its missing parts supplied by reference TRBV7-9 and TRBJ2-2, is DTGVSQNPRHKITKRGQNVTFRCDPISEHNRLYWYRQTLGQGPEFLTYFQNEAQLEKSRLLSDRFSAERPKGSFSTLEIQRTEQGDSAMYLCASSRGGELFFGEGSRLTVL.

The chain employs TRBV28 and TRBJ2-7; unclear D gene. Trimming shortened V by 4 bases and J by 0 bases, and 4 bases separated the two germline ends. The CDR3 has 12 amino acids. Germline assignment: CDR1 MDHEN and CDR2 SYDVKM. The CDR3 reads CASSYASYEQYF. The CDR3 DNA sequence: TGTGCCAGCAGTTACGCCTCCTACGAGCAGTACTTC.

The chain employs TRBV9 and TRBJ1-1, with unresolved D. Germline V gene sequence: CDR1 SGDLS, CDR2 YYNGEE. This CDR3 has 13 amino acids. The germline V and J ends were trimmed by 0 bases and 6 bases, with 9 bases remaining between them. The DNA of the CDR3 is TGTGCCAGCAGCGTAGATCGGGGTCCTGAAGCTTTCTTT. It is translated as CASSVDRGPEAFF.

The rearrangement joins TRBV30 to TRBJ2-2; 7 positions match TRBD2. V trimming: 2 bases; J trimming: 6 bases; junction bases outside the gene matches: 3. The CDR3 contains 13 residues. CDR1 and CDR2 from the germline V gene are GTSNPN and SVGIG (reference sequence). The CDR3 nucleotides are TGTGCCTGGAGTTGGGGGGGAGCCGGGGAGCTGTTTTTT. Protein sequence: CAWSWGGAGELFF.

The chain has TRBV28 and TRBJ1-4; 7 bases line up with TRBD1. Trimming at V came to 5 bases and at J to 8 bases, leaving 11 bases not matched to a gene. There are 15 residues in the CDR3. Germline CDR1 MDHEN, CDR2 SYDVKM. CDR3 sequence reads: CASSPSYRGGEKLFF. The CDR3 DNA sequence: TGTGCCAGCAGTCCTAGTTACAGGGGAGGAGAAAAACTGTTTTTT.

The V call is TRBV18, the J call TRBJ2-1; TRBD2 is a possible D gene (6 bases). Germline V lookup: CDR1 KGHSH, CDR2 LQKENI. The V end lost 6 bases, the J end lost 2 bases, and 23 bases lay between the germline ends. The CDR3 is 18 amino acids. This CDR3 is CASSPRVRRDRPYNEQFF. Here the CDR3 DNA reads TGTGCCAGCTCGCCCCGGGTAAGGCGGGACCGCCCCTACAATGAGCAGTTCTTC.

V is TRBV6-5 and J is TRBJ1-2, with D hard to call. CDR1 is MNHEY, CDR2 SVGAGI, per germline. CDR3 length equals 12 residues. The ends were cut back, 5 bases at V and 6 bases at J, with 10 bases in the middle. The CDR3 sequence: CASSGHIDGYTF. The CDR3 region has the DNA TGTGCCAGCAGTGGTCACATCGATGGCTACACCTTC.

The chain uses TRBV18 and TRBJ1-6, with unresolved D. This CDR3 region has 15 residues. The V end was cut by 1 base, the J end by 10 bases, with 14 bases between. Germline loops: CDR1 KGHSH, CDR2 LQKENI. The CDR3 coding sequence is TGTGCCAGCTCACCACAAGGGTCAACCGGATCACCCCTCCACTTT. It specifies CASSPQGSTGSPLHF.

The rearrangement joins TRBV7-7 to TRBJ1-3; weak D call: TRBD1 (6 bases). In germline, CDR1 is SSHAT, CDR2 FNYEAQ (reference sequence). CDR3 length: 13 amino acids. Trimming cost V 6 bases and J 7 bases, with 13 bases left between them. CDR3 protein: CASSTGTSNTIYF. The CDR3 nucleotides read TGTGCCAGCAGTACCGGGACATCGAACACCATATATTTT.

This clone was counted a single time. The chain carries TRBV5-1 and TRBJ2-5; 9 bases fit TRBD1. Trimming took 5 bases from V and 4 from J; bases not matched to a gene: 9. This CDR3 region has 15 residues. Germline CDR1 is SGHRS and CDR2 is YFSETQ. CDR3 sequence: CASSTTGQGPETQYF. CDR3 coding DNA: TGCGCCAGCAGTACCACGGGACAGGGTCCAGAGACCCAGTACTTC.

CDR3 region: CASSPRSENTEAFF. CDR3 coding DNA: TGTGCCAGCTCACCACGTTCTGAGAACACTGAAGCTTTCTTT. The chain combines TRBV18 with TRBJ1-1, with D unresolved. Germline loops: CDR1 KGHSH, CDR2 LQKENI. Between the trimmed V and J ends, which lost 1 base and 1 base, there was a span of 7 bases. The CDR3 sequence is 14 residues long.